The following is a TCR beta chain sequence with its context. No antigen is known for it. The sample originates from a study of cytomegalovirus exposure and HLA in healthy donors. About the research overall: From donors who were HLA-typed, an early data release held about 89 million unique TCRs.

Study conclusions and caveats: There were a few CMV-associated chains whose specificity for CMV antigens was confirmed in vitro. Reportedly, TCR beta sequences accurately predicted HLA-A and HLA-B alleles in most subjects.

With 60 Vbeta and 13 Jbeta primers, the PCR was carried out. Libraries were prepared by immunoSEQ multiplex PCR; TCRdb keeps only in-frame clonotypes and omits some of them. The table shows more than 200,000 clones, with approximately 80% occurring only once. The sample was PBMCs. This sequence was found in a girl aged 10 to 17 in good health and CMV-seronegative.

CDR3 sequence (DNA): TGTGCCTGGACCCGGGGGGGGAATGAAAAACTGTTTTTT. This gives the protein CAWTRGGNEKLFF. The chain couples TRBV30 to TRBJ1-4; a weak D match, TRBD1 (5 bases). V lost 4 bases to trimming and J lost 5 bases, with 11 bases between them. Germline V lookup: CDR1 GTSNPN, CDR2 SVGIG (reference sequence). The CDR3 contains 13 residues.